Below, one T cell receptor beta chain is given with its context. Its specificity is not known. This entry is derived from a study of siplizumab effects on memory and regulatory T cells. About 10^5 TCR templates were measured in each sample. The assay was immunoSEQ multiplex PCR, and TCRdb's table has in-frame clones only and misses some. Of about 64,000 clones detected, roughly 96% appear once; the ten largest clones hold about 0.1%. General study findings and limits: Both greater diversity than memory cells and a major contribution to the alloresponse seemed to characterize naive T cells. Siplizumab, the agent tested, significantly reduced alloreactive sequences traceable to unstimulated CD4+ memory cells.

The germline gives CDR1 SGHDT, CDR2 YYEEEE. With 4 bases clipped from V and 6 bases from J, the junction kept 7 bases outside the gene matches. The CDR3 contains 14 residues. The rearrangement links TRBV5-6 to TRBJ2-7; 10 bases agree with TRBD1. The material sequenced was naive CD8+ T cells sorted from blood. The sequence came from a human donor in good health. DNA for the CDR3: TGTGCCAGCAGCCTGGTCGGGACAGGGGTCGAGCAGTACTTC. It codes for CASSLVGTGVEQYF.